Sequencing of this T cell receptor beta chain was carried out in a study of human T cells and chemical hapten exposure. Study-wide context: Largely, small differences in pooled library volume made per-sample TCR yields vary.

Findings and limits, study-wide: Expanded TCRs showed more large CDR3 clusters than pre-sensitization or healthy control sets. Patch test score tracked positively with PT1 expanded TCR counts.

Worth noting for this clonotype: Its antigen is not known.

The library gave individual cDNA molecules unique molecular identifiers. A single record per CDR3 protein comes from TCRdb applying MiXCR to the RACE reads. This repertoire shows 50,000 to 80,000 distinct CDR3 sequences, more than 9.5% found once; its top ten account for less than 2.5%. The sample's time point: patch test 3, about 24 weeks after DPC sensitization. Treatment here: therapeutic diphenylcyclopropenone sensitization with weekly scalp DPC. V was shortened by 0 bases and J by 0 bases, with 12 bases between the two germline ends. The CDR3 consists of 16 residues. The germline V gene encodes CDR1 MNHEY and CDR2 SVGEGT.

The source is a woman aged 25 to 39 with alopecia areata. Some clones in this sample may be carry-over from other donors' samples. Sequences were derived from whole blood, sampled in connection with sensitization to the hapten diphenylcyclopropenone (DPC). This rearrangement joins TRBV6-2 or TRBV6-3 to TRBJ2-7, with D unclear. CDR3 amino acids: CASSYSSGRSSYEQYF. CDR3 in DNA: TGTGCCAGCAGTTACTCGTCCGGGCGGAGCTCCTACGAGCAGTACTTC.